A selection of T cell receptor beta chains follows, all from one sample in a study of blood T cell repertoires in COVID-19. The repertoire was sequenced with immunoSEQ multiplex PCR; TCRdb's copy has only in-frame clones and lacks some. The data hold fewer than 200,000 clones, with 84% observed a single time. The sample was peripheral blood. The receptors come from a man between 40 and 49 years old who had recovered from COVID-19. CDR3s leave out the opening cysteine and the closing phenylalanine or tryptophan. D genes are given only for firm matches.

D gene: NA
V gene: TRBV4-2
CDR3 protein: ASSQKLDRDEQY

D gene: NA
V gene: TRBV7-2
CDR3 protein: ASSRDLAYEQY

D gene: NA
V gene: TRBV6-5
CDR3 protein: ASSYQQGGTGELF

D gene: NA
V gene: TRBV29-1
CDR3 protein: SVELPNYNEQF

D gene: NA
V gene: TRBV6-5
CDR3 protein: ASGVIGVKEQY

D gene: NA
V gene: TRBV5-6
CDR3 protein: ASSLVGQIEAF

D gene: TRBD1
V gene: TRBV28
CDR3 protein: ASSFQGENEKLF

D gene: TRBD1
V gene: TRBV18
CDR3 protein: ASSPGDRGTDTQY

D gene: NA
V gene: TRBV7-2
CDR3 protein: ASSLTGSNEQF

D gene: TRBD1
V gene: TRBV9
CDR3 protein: ASNRGLESGEKLF

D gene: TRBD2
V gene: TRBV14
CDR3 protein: ASSQGGGYYEQY

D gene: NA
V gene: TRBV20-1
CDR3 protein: SATTDTQY

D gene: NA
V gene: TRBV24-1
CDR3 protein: ATSDGATTGANVLT

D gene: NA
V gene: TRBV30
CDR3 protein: AWSVTGNGYT

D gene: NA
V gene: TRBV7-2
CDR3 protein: ASSLDGGSTDTQY

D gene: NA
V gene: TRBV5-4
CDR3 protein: ASSGQNVGGYT

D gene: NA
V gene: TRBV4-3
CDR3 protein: ASSQENQQLYMNTEAF

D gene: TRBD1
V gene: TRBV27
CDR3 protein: ASSGFGTAYEQY

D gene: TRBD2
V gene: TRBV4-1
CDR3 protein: ASSQDPGGATNEQF

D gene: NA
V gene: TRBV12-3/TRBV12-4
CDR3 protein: ASSLGQTYEQY

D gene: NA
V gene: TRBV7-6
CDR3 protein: ASSLGGSGETQY

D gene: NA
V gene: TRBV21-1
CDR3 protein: ASFAGAYEQY

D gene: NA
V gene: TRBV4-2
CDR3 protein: ASSQDGESNQPQH

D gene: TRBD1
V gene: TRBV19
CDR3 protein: ASLQSGGAEKLF

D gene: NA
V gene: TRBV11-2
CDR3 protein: ASQKVVGGTGELF

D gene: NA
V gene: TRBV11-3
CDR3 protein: ASSLDDSTGELF

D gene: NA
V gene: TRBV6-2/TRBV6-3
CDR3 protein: ASSYGTRTEAF

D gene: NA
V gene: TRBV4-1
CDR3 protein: ASSQDEQLMNTEAF

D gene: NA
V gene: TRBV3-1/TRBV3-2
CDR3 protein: ASSQRASTDTQY

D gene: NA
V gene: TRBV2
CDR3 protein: ASSGGQPQH

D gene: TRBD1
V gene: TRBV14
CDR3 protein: ASSRDRRSYGYT

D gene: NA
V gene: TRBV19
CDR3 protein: ASSIDRSEEQF

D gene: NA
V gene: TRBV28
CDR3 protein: ASSTTNWVVE

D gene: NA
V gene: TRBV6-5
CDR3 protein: ASRGTPLYEQY

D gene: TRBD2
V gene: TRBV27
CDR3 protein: ASSDNSGRHEQY